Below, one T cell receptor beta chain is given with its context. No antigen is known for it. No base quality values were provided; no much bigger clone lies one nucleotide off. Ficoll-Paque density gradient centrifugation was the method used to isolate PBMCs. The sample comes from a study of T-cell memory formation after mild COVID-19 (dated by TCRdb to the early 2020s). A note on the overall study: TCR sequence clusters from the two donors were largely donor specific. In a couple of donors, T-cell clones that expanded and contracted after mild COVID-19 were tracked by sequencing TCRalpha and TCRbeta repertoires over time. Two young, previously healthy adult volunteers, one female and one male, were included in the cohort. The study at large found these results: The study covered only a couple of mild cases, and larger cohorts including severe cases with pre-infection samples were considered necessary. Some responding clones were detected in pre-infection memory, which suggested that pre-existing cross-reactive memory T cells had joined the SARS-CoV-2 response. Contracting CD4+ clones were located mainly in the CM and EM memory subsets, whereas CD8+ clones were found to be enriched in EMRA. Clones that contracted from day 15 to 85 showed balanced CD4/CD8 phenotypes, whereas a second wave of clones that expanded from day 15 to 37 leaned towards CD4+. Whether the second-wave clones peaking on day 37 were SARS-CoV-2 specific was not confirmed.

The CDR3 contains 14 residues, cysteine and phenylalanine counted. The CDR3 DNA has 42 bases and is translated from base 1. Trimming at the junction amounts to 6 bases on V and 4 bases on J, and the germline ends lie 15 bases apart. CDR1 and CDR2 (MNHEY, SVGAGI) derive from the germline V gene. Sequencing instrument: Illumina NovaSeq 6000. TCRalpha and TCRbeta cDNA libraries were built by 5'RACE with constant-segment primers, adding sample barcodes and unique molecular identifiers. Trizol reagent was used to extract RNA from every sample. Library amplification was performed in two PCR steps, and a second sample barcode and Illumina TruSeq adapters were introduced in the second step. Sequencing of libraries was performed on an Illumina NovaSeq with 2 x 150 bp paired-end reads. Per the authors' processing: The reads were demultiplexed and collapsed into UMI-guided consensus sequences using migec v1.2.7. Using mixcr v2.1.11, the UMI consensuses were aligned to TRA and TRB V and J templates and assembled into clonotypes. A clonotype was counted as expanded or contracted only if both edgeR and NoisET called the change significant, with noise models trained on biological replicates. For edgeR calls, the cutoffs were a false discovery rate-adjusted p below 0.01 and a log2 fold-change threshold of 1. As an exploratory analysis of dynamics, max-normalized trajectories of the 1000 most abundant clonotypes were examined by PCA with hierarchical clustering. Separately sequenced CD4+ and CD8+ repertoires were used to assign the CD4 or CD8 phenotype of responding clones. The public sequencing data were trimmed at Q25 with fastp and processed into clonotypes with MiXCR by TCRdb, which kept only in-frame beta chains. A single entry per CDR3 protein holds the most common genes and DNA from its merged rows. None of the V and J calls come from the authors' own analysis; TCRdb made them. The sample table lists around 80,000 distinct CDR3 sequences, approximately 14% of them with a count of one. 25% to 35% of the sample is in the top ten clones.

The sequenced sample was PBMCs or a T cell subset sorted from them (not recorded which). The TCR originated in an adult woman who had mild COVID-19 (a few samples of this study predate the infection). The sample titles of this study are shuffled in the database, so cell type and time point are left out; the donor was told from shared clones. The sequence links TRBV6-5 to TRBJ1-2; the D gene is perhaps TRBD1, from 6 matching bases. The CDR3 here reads CASSAAGTSYGYTF. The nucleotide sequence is TGTGCCAGCAGCGCGGCCGGGACAAGCTATGGCTACACCTTC.